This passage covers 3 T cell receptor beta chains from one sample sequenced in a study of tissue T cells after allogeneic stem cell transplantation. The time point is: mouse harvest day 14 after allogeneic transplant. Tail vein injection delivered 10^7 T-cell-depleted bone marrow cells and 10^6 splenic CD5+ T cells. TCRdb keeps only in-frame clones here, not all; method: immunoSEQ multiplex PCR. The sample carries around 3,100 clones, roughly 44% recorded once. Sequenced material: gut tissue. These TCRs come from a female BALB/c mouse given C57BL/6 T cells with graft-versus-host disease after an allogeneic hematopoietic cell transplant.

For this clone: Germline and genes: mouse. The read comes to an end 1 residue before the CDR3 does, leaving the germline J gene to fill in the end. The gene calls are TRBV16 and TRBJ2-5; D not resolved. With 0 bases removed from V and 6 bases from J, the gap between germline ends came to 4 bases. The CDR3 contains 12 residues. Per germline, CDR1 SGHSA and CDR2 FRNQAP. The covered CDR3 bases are TGTGCAAGCAGCTTAGATAGGGACACCCAGTAC. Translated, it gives CASSLDRDTQY. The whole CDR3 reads CASSLDRDTQYF. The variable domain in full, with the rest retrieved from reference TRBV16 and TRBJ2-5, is NAGVIQTPRHKVTGKGQEATLWCEPISGHSAVFWYRQTIVQGLEFLTYFRNQAPIDDSGMPKERFSAQMPNQSHSTLKIQSTQPQDSAVYLCASSLDRDTQYFGPGTRLLVL.

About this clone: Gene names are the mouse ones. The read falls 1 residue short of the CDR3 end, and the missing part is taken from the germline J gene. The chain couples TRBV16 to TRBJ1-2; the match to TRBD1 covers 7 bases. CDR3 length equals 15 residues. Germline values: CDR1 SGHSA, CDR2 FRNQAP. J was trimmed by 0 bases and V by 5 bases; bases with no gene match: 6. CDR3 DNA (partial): TGTGCAAGCAGCCCCGGGACAGTTGCAAACTCCGACTACACC. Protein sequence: CASSPGTVANSDYT. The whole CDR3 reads CASSPGTVANSDYTF. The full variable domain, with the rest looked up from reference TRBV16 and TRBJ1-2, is NAGVIQTPRHKVTGKGQEATLWCEPISGHSAVFWYRQTIVQGLEFLTYFRNQAPIDDSGMPKERFSAQMPNQSHSTLKIQSTQPQDSAVYLCASSPGTVANSDYTFGSGTRLLVI.

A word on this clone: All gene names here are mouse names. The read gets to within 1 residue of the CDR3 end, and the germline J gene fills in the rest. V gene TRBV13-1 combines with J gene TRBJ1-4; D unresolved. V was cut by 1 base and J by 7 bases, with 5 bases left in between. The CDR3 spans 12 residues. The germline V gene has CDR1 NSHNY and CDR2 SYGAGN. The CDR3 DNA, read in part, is TGTGCCAGCAGTGATTCCGGCGAAAGATTATTT. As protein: CASSDSGERLF. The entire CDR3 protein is CASSDSGERLFF.